This T cell receptor beta chain was found in a study of T cell changes during pregnancy in multiple sclerosis. Produced via immunoSEQ multiplex PCR; TCRdb's table is partial and in-frame only. This sample has roughly 30,000 clones, with 88% found just once. CDR1 is SNHLY and CDR2 is FYNNEI in the germline V gene. This CDR3 has 14 residues. The trim removed 3 bases at V and 2 bases at J, leaving 3 bases unmatched. The chain has TRBV2 and TRBJ2-7; 8 bases match TRBD1. This TCR was sampled from a female donor in good health, enrolled as a control in a pregnancy study. Sequenced material: CD4+ T cells from peripheral blood mononuclear cells, taken in the first trimester of pregnancy. The CDR3 loop is CASSERGQAYEQYF. For the CDR3, the DNA is TGTGCCAGCAGTGAGAGGGGACAGGCCTACGAGCAGTACTTC.